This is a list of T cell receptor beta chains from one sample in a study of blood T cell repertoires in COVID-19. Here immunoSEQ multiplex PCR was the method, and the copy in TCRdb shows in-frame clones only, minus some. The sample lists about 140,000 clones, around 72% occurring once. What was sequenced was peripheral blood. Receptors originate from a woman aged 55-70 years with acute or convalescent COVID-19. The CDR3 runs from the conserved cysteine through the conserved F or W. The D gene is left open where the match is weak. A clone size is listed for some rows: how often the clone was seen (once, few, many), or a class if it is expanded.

DNA: TGTGCCAGCAGTTTTGGGGGGTACTCCTACAATGAGCAGTTCTTC
CDR3: CASSFGGYSYNEQFF
V: TRBV27
size: -
J: TRBJ2-1
D: -

DNA: TGTGCCAGCAGCCAAGAAGGGCTAGCGAAAAAGTCCCCCTACGAGCAGTACTTC
CDR3: CASSQEGLAKKSPYEQYF
V: TRBV3-1/TRBV3-2
size: -
J: TRBJ2-7
D: -

DNA: TGCGCCAGCAGTAGACCTCCAGGGACCCAGTACTTC
CDR3: CASSRPPGTQYF
V: TRBV5-1
size: once
J: TRBJ2-5
D: -

DNA: TGTGCCAGCAGCTTGCCCGACGGGAACTATGGCTACACCTTC
CDR3: CASSLPDGNYGYTF
V: TRBV5-4
size: -
J: TRBJ1-2
D: -

DNA: TGTGCCAGCAGTGAGTCAGGGGGGAACACCATATATTTT
CDR3: CASSESGGNTIYF
V: TRBV6-1
size: -
J: TRBJ1-3
D: TRBD1

DNA: TGTGCCAGCAGCCGCTTGGAGCCTGGAAACACCATATATTTT
CDR3: CASSRLEPGNTIYF
V: TRBV3-1/TRBV3-2
size: -
J: TRBJ1-3
D: -

DNA: TGTGCCAGCAGCTTATCAGGGGCTGGAAACACCATATATTTT
CDR3: CASSLSGAGNTIYF
V: TRBV7-9
size: -
J: TRBJ1-3
D: -

DNA: TGCGCCAGCAGCTTACCGGGGAACACTGAAGCTTTCTTT
CDR3: CASSLPGNTEAFF
V: TRBV5-1
size: -
J: TRBJ1-1
D: -

DNA: TGTGCCACCATGTTAGACTCCTACAATGAGCAGTTCTTC
CDR3: CATMLDSYNEQFF
V: TRBV15
size: few
J: TRBJ2-1
D: -

DNA: TGTGCCAGCTCAAACAGGGAAGAGACCCAGTACTTC
CDR3: CASSNREETQYF
V: TRBV18
size: -
J: TRBJ2-5
D: -

DNA: TGTGCCAGCAGGACTGGGACAGGCCCTCATCAGCCCCAGCATTTT
CDR3: CASRTGTGPHQPQHF
V: TRBV28
size: -
J: TRBJ1-5
D: TRBD1

DNA: TGTGCCAGTGGGGGACAGAACACTGAAGCTTTCTTT
CDR3: CASGGQNTEAFF
V: TRBV19
size: -
J: TRBJ1-1
D: -

DNA: TGTGCCAGCAGGGACACTAGCGGGAGGGCCATTAATGAGCAGTTCTTC
CDR3: CASRDTSGRAINEQFF
V: TRBV19
size: -
J: TRBJ2-1
D: TRBD2

DNA: TGTGCCAGCAGCAGGCTAGCGGTTAGCGACGAGCAGTACTTC
CDR3: CASSRLAVSDEQYF
V: TRBV3-1/TRBV3-2
size: -
J: TRBJ2-7
D: TRBD2

DNA: TGTGCCAGCAGCTTTCCAGGGGGAGGCACCGGGGAGCTGTTTTTT
CDR3: CASSFPGGGTGELFF
V: TRBV5-4
size: -
J: TRBJ2-2
D: -

DNA: TGTGCCAGCAGTGAACCCTCGGCGGGACTAGCGGGAGGGGGGTCCTACAATGAGCAGTTCTTC
CDR3: CASSEPSAGLAGGGSYNEQFF
V: TRBV2
size: -
J: TRBJ2-1
D: TRBD2

DNA: TGTGCCAGCAGTTTGAGGGGGAAGTTGCCCCAGCATTTT
CDR3: CASSLRGKLPQHF
V: TRBV12-3/TRBV12-4
size: few
J: TRBJ1-5
D: -

DNA: TGTGCCAGCAGCCAAACACCCACGGGTACGGGGAACGAAGAAGCTTTCTTT
CDR3: CASSQTPTGTGNEEAFF
V: TRBV5-5
size: -
J: TRBJ1-1
D: -

DNA: TGTGCCAGCACCGAAGGGATAGGAGGGAATCAGCCCCAGCATTTT
CDR3: CASTEGIGGNQPQHF
V: TRBV2
size: -
J: TRBJ1-5
D: -

DNA: TGTGCCAGCAGCGCGGGGACAGGGGGCCCCTACGAGCAGTACTTC
CDR3: CASSAGTGGPYEQYF
V: TRBV9
size: -
J: TRBJ2-7
D: TRBD1